A single TCR beta chain is shown here with its context. Its antigen is currently unknown. The sample is drawn from a study of T cells in Graves' hyperthyroidism and ophthalmopathy. The junction had 9 bases not matched to a gene; V was cut back by 2 bases and J by 5 bases. Germline CDR1 and CDR2: MNHEY and SVGAGI. This CDR3 has 16 amino acids. Over 18 months, lack of ophthalmopathy progression marked Graves' hyperthyroidism as stable. PBMCs were collected from an approximately 9.3 ml volume of fresh peripheral blood. Researchers took RNA transcripts and amplified the TCR beta CDR3 regions from them. TCR CDR3 underwent first-round RT-PCR with the HTBI primer set. TCRdb redid the calling of the multiplex PCR reads with MiXCR, one entry per CDR3 protein. The table lists 300,000 to 500,000 distinct CDR3 sequences, around 14% of them singletons, with about 33% in the top ten. Study outcomes and limitations: Through a model of 13 V-J features, ophthalmopathy was separated from stable hyperthyroidism.

Material: blood. The chain has TRBV6-5 and TRBJ2-4; TRBD1 matches 7 bases. This TCR was sampled from a woman in her twenties or thirties with Graves' hyperthyroidism. The CDR3 region has the DNA TGTGCCAGCAGTTACGATCCGAGGACAGGCGAAAACATTCAGTACTTC. Its translation is CASSYDPRTGENIQYF.